One sample yielded the 20 T cell receptor beta chains listed below, sequenced in a study of cytomegalovirus exposure and HLA in healthy donors. Both 60 Vbeta primers and 13 Jbeta primers went into the PCR. Method: immunoSEQ multiplex PCR; TCRdb's copy keeps in-frame clones and lacks some. The table gives more than 95,000 clones; the top ten clones make up 2.5% to 3% of it. Specimen: PBMCs. These receptors all stem from a young man in good health and CMV-seronegative.

V is TRBV12-5 and J is TRBJ2-1; D may be TRBD1 (6 bases). V shed 1 base and J shed 10 bases, with 8 bases lying between them. This CDR3 is 12 amino acids long. Germline loops: CDR1 LGHNT, CDR2 FRNRAP. CDR3 sequence reads: CASGLEDSEQFF. DNA of the CDR3: TGTGCTAGTGGTTTGGAGGACAGCGAGCAGTTCTTC. Variable domain in full (rest from reference TRBV12-5 and TRBJ2-1): DARVTQTPRHKVTEMGQEVTMRCQPILGHNTVFWYRQTMMQGLELLAYFRNRAPLDDSGMPKDRFSAEMPDATLATLKIQPSEPRDSAVYFCASGLEDSEQFFGPGTRLTVL.

The chain carries TRBV9 and TRBJ2-3; 7 bases are shared with TRBD2. Germline V lookup: CDR1 SGDLS, CDR2 YYNGEE. V lost 4 bases, J lost 0 bases, and 5 bases stayed unmatched. There are 15 residues in the CDR3. CDR3 sequence: CASSSRGDSTDTQYF. CDR3 in DNA: TGTGCCAGCAGCTCCCGGGGGGACAGCACAGATACGCAGTATTTT.

This chain uses TRBV11-3 with TRBJ2-7; 11 nucleotides agree with TRBD2. The CDR3 is 15 residues long. Looked up from germline, CDR1 is SGHNT and CDR2 is YENEEA. With V trimmed by 5 bases and J by 7 bases, 10 bases remained unmatched. CDR3 sequence: CASSVGLAGVAEQYF. CDR3 coding DNA: TGTGCCAGCAGCGTTGGACTAGCGGGTGTTGCTGAGCAGTACTTC.

Worth noting for this clone: One junction end does not reproduce the germline sequence, and a read error may be involved. This chain links TRBV7-7 with TRBJ2-2; D possibly corresponds to TRBD1 (5 bases). The germline V gene has CDR1 SSHAT and CDR2 FNYEAQ (reference sequence). CDR3 length equals 14 residues. CDR3 amino acids: CASSLGQGAGELFF. The CDR3 DNA follows: TGTGCTAGCAGCTTAGGGCAGGGCGCCGGGGAGCTGTTTTTT.

This chain connects TRBV5-1 to TRBJ2-7; 11 bases map to TRBD2. The CDR3 consists of 16 residues. The V gene's germline CDR1 is SGHRS and CDR2 YFSETQ. V lost 4 bases and J lost 3; bases outside the gene matches: 9. The CDR3 sequence is CASSIGTSGTNYEQYF. CDR3 DNA sequence: TGCGCCAGCAGCATCGGGACTAGCGGAACGAACTACGAGCAGTACTTC.

The V call is TRBV21-1, the J call TRBJ1-5; TRBD1, the table's D call, lacks a check against the DNA. TRBV21-1 is given as a pseudogene. This CDR3 is 12 amino acids long. The CDR3: CAAPARGQPQHF. The CDR3 DNA reads TGTGCCGCGCCGGCTAGGGGTCAGCCCCAGCATTTT.

V usage is TRBV28 and J usage is TRBJ2-2; 14 bases agree with TRBD2. V was pared by 6 bases and J by 5 bases, with 11 bases of the junction left unmatched. Germline values: CDR1 MDHEN, CDR2 SYDVKM. This CDR3 has 18 residues. The chain's CDR3 is CASRKGTSGSMGTGELFF. The CDR3 region has the DNA TGTGCCAGCAGGAAAGGGACTAGCGGGAGCATGGGAACCGGGGAGCTGTTTTTT. Filled out from reference TRBV28 and TRBJ2-2, the complete variable domain reads DVKVTQSSRYLVKRTGEKVFLECVQDMDHENMFWYRQDPGLGLRLIYFSYDVKMKEKGDIPEGYSVSREKKERFSLILESASTNQTSMYLCASRKGTSGSMGTGELFFGEGSRLTVL.

The chain has TRBV5-8 and TRBJ1-2; 9 bases are shared with TRBD1. Germline lookup yields CDR1 SGHTS and CDR2 YDEGEE. This CDR3 has 15 amino acids. J was trimmed by 6 bases and V by 0 bases; bases with no gene match: 6. DNA of the CDR3: TGTGCCAGCAGCTTGGGAACAGGGGGCATCGATGGCTACACCTTC. It translates to CASSLGTGGIDGYTF.

In DNA form, the CDR3 reads TGTGCCAGCAGCCAAGACACGGCATTCGAGGACACAGATACGCAGTATTTT. It is translated as CASSQDTAFEDTDTQYF. The V call is TRBV14, the J call TRBJ2-3; unclear D gene. Trimming removed 0 bases at V and 2 bases at J, with 15 bases between. CDR3 size: 17 residues. Looked up from germline, CDR1 is SGHDN and CDR2 is FVKESK.

The chain carries TRBV28 and TRBJ2-1, with D possibly being TRBD2 (5 bases). Per germline, CDR1 MDHEN and CDR2 SYDVKM. The CDR3 spans 11 residues. V was clipped by 5 bases and J by 10 bases, with 9 bases between them. CDR3 in DNA: TGTGCCAGCAGTGGAACGGGAGAGCAGTTCTTC. Translated, it gives CASSGTGEQFF. Full variable domain (missing parts from reference TRBV28 and TRBJ2-1): DVKVTQSSRYLVKRTGEKVFLECVQDMDHENMFWYRQDPGLGLRLIYFSYDVKMKEKGDIPEGYSVSREKKERFSLILESASTNQTSMYLCASSGTGEQFFGPGTRLTVL.

The chain has TRBV27 and TRBJ2-7; D not resolved. This CDR3 contains 14 residues. With 2 bases removed from V and 2 bases from J, the gap between germline ends came to 10 bases. CDR1 and CDR2 from the germline V gene are MNHEY and SMNVEV (reference sequence). CDR3 DNA: TGTGCCAGCAGTTTAATGGCTAGACCCTACGAGCAGTACTTC. This gives the protein CASSLMARPYEQYF.

This chain joins TRBV7-9 and TRBJ1-1; 9 bases match TRBD1. The CDR3 is 13 amino acids. Germline values: CDR1 SEHNR, CDR2 FQNEAQ (reference sequence). V dropped 5 bases and J dropped 5; count of bases not matched to a gene: 3. The CDR3 is CASSIGQGTEAFF. Written as DNA, the CDR3 is TGTGCCAGCAGCATCGGACAGGGGACTGAAGCTTTCTTT.

CDR3 in DNA: TGTGCCAGCTCTGCAGGTAGTAACACTGAAGCTTTCTTT. Translated: CASSAGSNTEAFF. The chain couples TRBV18 to TRBJ1-1; no clear D gene. CDR3 length equals 13 residues. Trimming stripped 6 bases from V and 2 bases from J, with 10 bases between. Looked up from germline, CDR1 is KGHSH and CDR2 is LQKENI.

The chain uses TRBV7-6 and TRBJ2-5; no firm D call. Per the germline V gene, CDR1 is SGHVS and CDR2 is FNYEAQ. Trimming took 5 bases from V and 5 from J, leaving 6 bases between them. The CDR3 length is 11 residues. The CDR3 sequence: CASSPAETQYF. In nucleotides, the CDR3 is TGTGCCAGCAGCCCCGCGGAGACCCAGTACTTC.

The chain combines TRBV7-9 with TRBJ2-5, with D possibly being TRBD2 (7 bases). V lost 0 bases and J lost 5, with 16 bases in between. There are 16 residues in the CDR3. Germline V gives CDR1 SEHNR, CDR2 FQNEAQ (reference sequence). The CDR3 reads CASSLAVGGLGETQYF. CDR3 nucleotide sequence: TGTGCCAGCAGCTTAGCCGTCGGGGGGCTTGGCGAGACCCAGTACTTC.

The chain couples TRBV28 to TRBJ1-5; the match to TRBD1 covers 8 bases. The CDR3 is 15 amino acids. Germline lookup yields CDR1 MDHEN and CDR2 SYDVKM. V shed 5 bases, J shed 0 bases, and the junction held 3 bases outside the gene matches. The CDR3 loop is CASSLQGGSNQPQHF. For the CDR3, the DNA is TGTGCCAGCAGTCTACAGGGGGGTAGCAATCAGCCCCAGCATTTT.

V and J are TRBV4-1 and TRBJ1-2; 9 bases align to TRBD1. This CDR3 comprises 15 residues. Looked up from germline, CDR1 is MGHRA and CDR2 is YSYEKL. With 3 bases clipped from V and 4 bases from J, the junction kept 6 bases outside the gene matches. This chain's CDR3 is CASSQQDRGSYGYTF. The CDR3 DNA follows: TGCGCCAGCAGCCAGCAGGACAGGGGTAGCTATGGCTACACCTTC.

The chain is built from TRBV11-2 and TRBJ2-3; 10 nucleotides line up with TRBD2. J gave up 6 bases and V 6 bases, and 9 bases lay outside the gene matches. The CDR3 is made up of 15 amino acids. Germline V CDR1 and CDR2: SGHAT, FQNNGV. The CDR3 DNA sequence: TGTGCCAGCAGTGCCCCCACTAGCGGGAAGGATACGCAGTATTTT. Its protein is CASSAPTSGKDTQYF.

This chain uses TRBV19 with TRBJ1-5; D possibly corresponds to TRBD1 (6 bases). This CDR3 has 16 amino acids. The germline CDR1 and CDR2 sequences are LNHDA and SQIVND (reference sequence). Trimming removed 10 bases from V and 7 bases from J, with 26 bases in between. The CDR3 coding sequence is TGTGCCACCCGACCGGGGGGGGCGGGAGGGAACCAGCCCCAGCATTTT. This sequence encodes CATRPGGAGGNQPQHF.

The chain joins TRBV4-1 to TRBJ2-1, with D possibly matching TRBD1 (5 bases). The CDR3 is 15 residues long. V lost 7 bases, J lost 4 bases, and 17 bases lay in between. Per the germline V gene, CDR1 is MGHRA and CDR2 is YSYEKL. CDR3 in amino acids: CASTPRQGVYNEQFF. CDR3 in DNA: TGCGCCAGCACCCCCAGGCAGGGTGTGTACAATGAGCAGTTCTTC.